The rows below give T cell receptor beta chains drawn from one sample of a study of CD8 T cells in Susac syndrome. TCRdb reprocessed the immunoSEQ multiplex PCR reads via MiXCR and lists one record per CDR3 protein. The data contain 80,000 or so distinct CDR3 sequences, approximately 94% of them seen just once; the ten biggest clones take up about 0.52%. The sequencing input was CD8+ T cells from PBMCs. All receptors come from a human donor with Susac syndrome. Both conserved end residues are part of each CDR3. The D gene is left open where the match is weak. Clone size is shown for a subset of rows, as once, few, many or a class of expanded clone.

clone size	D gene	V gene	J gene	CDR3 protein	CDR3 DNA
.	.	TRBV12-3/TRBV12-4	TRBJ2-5	CASTLSGQETQYF	TGTGCCAGCACCCTGAGCGGGCAAGAGACCCAGTACTTC
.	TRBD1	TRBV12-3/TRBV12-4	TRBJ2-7	CASSSPGQSSYEQYF	TGTGCCAGCTCCTCCCCGGGACAGAGTTCGTACGAGCAGTACTTC
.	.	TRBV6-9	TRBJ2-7	CASSYRTESYEQYF	TGTGCCAGCAGTTACCGGACGGAATCCTACGAGCAGTACTTC
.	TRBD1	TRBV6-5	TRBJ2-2	CASSYGTGGGGELFF	TGTGCCAGCAGTTACGGGACAGGGGGAGGCGGGGAGCTGTTTTTT
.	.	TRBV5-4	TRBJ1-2	CASSLATGLRYYGYTF	TGTGCCAGCAGCTTGGCTACAGGGCTACGATACTATGGCTACACCTTC
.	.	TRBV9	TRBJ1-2	CASSVPIQGGYGYTF	TGTGCCAGCAGCGTACCCATCCAGGGAGGCTATGGCTACACCTTC
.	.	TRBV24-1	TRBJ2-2	CATSDPRAETNTGELFF	TGTGCCACCAGTGACCCGAGGGCCGAAACGAACACCGGGGAGCTGTTTTTT
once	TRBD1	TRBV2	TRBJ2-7	CASRDRSYEQYF	TGTGCCAGCAGGGACAGGAGCTACGAGCAGTACTTC
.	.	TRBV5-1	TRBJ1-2	CASSLESGVPYGYTF	TGCGCCAGCAGCTTGGAATCCGGGGTCCCTTATGGCTACACCTTC
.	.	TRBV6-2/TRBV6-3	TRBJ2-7	CASSLTFYEQYF	TGTGCCAGCAGTCTTACTTTCTACGAGCAGTACTTC
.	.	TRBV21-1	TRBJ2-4	CASSTDRGAKNIQYF	TGTGCCAGCAGCACCGACAGGGGAGCCAAAAACATTCAGTACTTC
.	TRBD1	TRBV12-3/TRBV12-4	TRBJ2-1	CASSWGTGLIEQFF	TGTGCCAGCAGTTGGGGGACAGGGTTGATAGAGCAGTTCTTC
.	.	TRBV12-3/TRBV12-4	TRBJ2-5	CASSFSTVGETQYF	TGTGCCAGCAGTTTTTCGACGGTGGGGGAGACCCAGTACTTC
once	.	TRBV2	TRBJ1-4	CASKPFATNEKLFF	TGTGCCAGCAAACCATTTGCAACTAATGAAAAACTGTTTTTT
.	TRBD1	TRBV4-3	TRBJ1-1	CASSQFQGGNTEAFF	TGCGCCAGCAGCCAATTTCAGGGGGGGAACACTGAAGCTTTCTTT
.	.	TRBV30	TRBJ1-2	CAWRYSYGYTF	TGTGCCTGGAGGTACAGCTATGGCTACACCTTC
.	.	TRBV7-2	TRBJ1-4	CASADSPTNEKLFF	TGTGCCAGCGCGGACAGTCCAACTAATGAAAAACTGTTTTTT
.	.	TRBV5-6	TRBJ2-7	CASSLMGYTSYEQYF	TGTGCCAGCAGCTTGATGGGGTACACCTCCTACGAGCAGTACTTC
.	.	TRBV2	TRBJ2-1	CASSGRRDEQFF	TGTGCCAGCAGTGGCAGGAGGGATGAGCAGTTCTTC
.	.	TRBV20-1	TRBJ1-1	CSARGRGGTEAFF	TGCAGTGCTAGAGGCAGGGGAGGTACTGAAGCTTTCTTT
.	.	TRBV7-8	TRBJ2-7	CASSWDRLPYEQYF	TGTGCCAGCAGCTGGGACCGCCTACCCTACGAGCAGTACTTC
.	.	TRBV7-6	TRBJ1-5	CASSLGMGQPQHF	TGTGCCAGCAGCCTAGGGATGGGGCAGCCCCAGCATTTT
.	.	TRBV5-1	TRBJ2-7	CASSRTDSYEQYF	TGCGCCAGCAGCCGGACGGATTCCTACGAGCAGTACTTC
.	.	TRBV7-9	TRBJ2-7	CASSLVGLYEQYF	TGTGCCAGCAGCTTAGTGGGGTTATACGAGCAGTACTTC
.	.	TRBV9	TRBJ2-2	CASSVDPGELFF	TGTGCCAGCAGCGTAGACCCCGGGGAGCTGTTTTTT
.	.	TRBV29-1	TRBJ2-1	CSVGRQGHYNEQFF	TGCAGCGTGGGGCGTCAGGGGCACTACAATGAGCAGTTCTTC
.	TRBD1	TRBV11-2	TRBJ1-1	CASSPDRGALNTEAFF	TGTGCCAGCAGCCCGGACAGGGGAGCTCTGAACACTGAAGCTTTCTTT
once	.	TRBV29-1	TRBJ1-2	CSATRRGYYGYTF	TGCAGCGCCACCAGGAGGGGCTACTATGGCTACACCTTC
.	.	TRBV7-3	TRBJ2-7	CASSPDGSYEQYF	TGTGCCAGCAGCCCGGACGGTTCCTACGAGCAGTACTTC
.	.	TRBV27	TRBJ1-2	CASSSGTGLEGTF	TGTGCCAGCAGTTCCGGGACTGGGCTGGAGGGCACCTTC
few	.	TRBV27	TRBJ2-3	CASSSPTGGTDTQYF	TGTGCCAGCAGTTCACCCACCGGGGGTACAGATACGCAGTATTTT
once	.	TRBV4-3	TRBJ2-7	CASSQDETYKHEQYF	TGCGCCAGCAGCCAAGACGAGACCTATAAGCACGAGCAGTACTTC
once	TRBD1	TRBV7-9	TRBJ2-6	CASSITTGGVTAGANVLTF	TGTGCCAGCAGCATAACGACAGGGGGCGTAACGGCTGGGGCCAACGTCCTGACTTTC